This T cell receptor beta chain was obtained from a study of CD8+CD57+ T cells in acquired aplastic anemia. Overall study context: Sorted cells (CD4+ and CD8+) yielded DNA amounts that averaged roughly 3 ug. CD4+ reads averaged about 10.8 million in healthy donors.

According to the study, genomic DNA was the template for TCR beta VDJ and CDR3 profiling. A single record per CDR3 protein comes from TCRdb applying MiXCR to the reads. Among approximately 50,000 distinct CDR3 sequences listed, about two thirds were seen once. V lost 3 bases, J lost 4 bases, and 15 bases lay in between. This CDR3 spans 15 amino acids. The germline V gene has CDR1 LNHNV and CDR2 YYDKDF (reference sequence). The chain employs TRBV15 and TRBJ2-5; D may be TRBD2 (7 bases). This clonotype was sampled from a human donor in good health, serving as a control. The sequenced sample was sorted CD4+, CD8+, or CD8+CD57+ T cells (not recorded which) from PBMCs. The CDR3, as DNA: TGTGCCACCAGCAGGGTAGGGGGGGTAATAGAGACCCAGTACTTC. Its protein is CATSRVGGVIETQYF.